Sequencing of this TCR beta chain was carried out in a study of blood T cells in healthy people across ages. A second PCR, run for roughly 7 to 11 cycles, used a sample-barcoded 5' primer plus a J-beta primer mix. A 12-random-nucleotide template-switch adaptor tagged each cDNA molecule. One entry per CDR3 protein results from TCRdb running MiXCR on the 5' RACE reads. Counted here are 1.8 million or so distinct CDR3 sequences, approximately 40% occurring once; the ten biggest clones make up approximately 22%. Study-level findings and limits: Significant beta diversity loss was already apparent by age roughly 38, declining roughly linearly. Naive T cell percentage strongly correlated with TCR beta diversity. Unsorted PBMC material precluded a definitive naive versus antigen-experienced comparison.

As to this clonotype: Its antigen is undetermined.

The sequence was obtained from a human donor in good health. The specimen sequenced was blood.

The CDR3 region has the DNA TGCAGCGTTGGGATTGGAAACACCATATATTTT. It yields the protein CSVGIGNTIYF. The rearrangement joins TRBV29-1 to TRBJ1-3; D gene uncertain. Looked up from germline, CDR1 is SQVTM and CDR2 is ANQGSEA. V lost 4 bases to trimming and J lost 3 bases, with 4 bases between them. There are 11 residues in the CDR3.